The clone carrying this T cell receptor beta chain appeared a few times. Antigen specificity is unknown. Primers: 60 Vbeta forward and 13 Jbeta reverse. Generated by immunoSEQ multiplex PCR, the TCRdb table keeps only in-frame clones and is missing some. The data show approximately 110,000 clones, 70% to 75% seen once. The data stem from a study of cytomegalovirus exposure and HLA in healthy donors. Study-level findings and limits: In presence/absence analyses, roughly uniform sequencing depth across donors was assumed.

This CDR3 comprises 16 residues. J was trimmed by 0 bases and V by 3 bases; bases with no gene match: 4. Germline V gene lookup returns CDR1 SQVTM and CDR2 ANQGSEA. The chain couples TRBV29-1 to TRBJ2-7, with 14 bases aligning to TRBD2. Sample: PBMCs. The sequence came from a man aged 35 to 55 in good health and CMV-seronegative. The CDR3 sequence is CSVEGGTSGSSYEQYF. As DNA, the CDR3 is TGCAGCGTTGAGGGGGGGACTAGCGGGAGCTCCTACGAGCAGTACTTC.